This TCR beta chain was recovered during a study of CD8+ T cells in alopecia areata. Whole-study context: The study gave treated patients oral tofacitinib at 5 to 10 mg twice daily.

cDNA serving as the sequencing template came from extracted, reverse transcribed RNA. Sequencing used immunoSEQ multiplex PCR; TCRdb keeps in-frame clones, though not all of them. The sample carries about 97,000 clones, roughly two fifths recorded once. Study-level points and caveats: With patients, TCR sharing proved less clear than in mice, a difference possibly related to HLA.

CDR3 length: 14 amino acids. Trimming took off 7 bases at V and 1 base at J, with 14 bases between the two ends. Germline values: CDR1 LNHNV, CDR2 YYDKDF (reference sequence). For this clone: Its target is not known.

The clonotype was recovered from a human donor with alopecia areata. V gene TRBV15 combines with J gene TRBJ2-7; unclear D gene. Sequenced: CD4+ T cells sorted from blood. The CDR3 protein is CATTRGVGSYEQYF. The CDR3 nucleotides are TGTGCCACCACCCGCGGCGTGGGGTCCTACGAGCAGTACTTC.